The next 4 T cell receptor beta chains were all read from a single sample in a study of post-analysis software for immune sequencing data. These receptors' antigens are unknown. The study, taken as a whole, reports: The five TRBV segments detected at higher frequency in patients than in controls included TRBV5-6, TRBV5-1 and TRBV20-1.

Presence of unique molecular identifiers characterized the TCR beta cDNA libraries. Using its own MiXCR run on the PCR reads, TCRdb lists one record per CDR3 protein. The data contain about 500,000 distinct CDR3 sequences, under 55% of them seen just once; the ten biggest clones take up about 12%. Source material: blood. The receptors originated from a girl aged 10 to 17 with multiple sclerosis.

V and J are TRBV2 and TRBJ1-4, with a weak D call TRBD1 (6 bases). The CDR3 runs to 13 residues. Looked up from germline, CDR1 is SNHLY and CDR2 is FYNNEI. The ends were cut back, 6 bases at V and 5 bases at J, with 10 bases in the middle. This chain's CDR3 is CASRDSWNEKLFF. For the CDR3, the DNA is TGTGCCAGCAGGGACAGCTGGAATGAAAAACTGTTTTTT.

This clonotype turned up a few times. The chain carries TRBV5-1 and TRBJ2-7; the match to TRBD2 covers 9 bases. Germline CDR1 reads SGHRS; CDR2 reads YFSETQ. J was trimmed by 4 bases and V by 6 bases; bases with no gene match: 11. There are 15 residues in the CDR3. Here the CDR3 reads CASTYSGTSMYEQYF. For the CDR3, the DNA is TGCGCCAGCACCTATTCCGGGACTAGCATGTACGAGCAGTACTTC.

The rearrangement uses TRBV28 and TRBJ2-3; possible D gene TRBD2, 6 bases. Trimming left V 1 base short and J 2 bases short, with 19 bases between. This CDR3 spans 18 amino acids. CDR1 is MDHEN and CDR2 is SYDVKM in the germline V gene. The CDR3 nucleotides read TGTGCCAGCAGTTTATTTGGTGGGAGGCACACCAACACAGATACGCAGTATTTT. Residues: CASSLFGGRHTNTDTQYF.

This clonotype was recorded only once. This may stem from a read error, because a much larger clone lies one nucleotide away. The chain has TRBV12-3 or TRBV12-4 and TRBJ2-1; D is unclear. This CDR3 comprises 12 residues. V dropped 6 bases and J dropped 8 bases, with 11 bases sitting between them. CDR3: CASRLLVYEQFF. The CDR3 nucleotides are TGTGCCAGCAGGTTATTGGTCTATGAGCAGTTCTTC.